This T cell receptor beta chain was recovered during a study of siplizumab effects on memory and regulatory T cells. Clones were read by immunoSEQ multiplex PCR, and TCRdb kept only the in-frame ones, dropping some. This table holds roughly 100,000 clones, roughly 96% found once. There are 15 residues in the CDR3. Trimming took off 2 bases at V and 0 bases at J, with 8 bases between the two ends. Germline loops: CDR1 GTSNPN, CDR2 SVGIG (reference sequence). The sequencing sample was made of naive CD4+ T cells sorted from blood. The TCR originated in a human donor in good health. J is TRBJ2-6 and V is TRBV30, with no clear D. The CDR3 bases are TGTGCCTGGAGTTTAGCCCTCTCTGGGGCCAACGTCCTGACTTTC. It encodes CAWSLALSGANVLTF.